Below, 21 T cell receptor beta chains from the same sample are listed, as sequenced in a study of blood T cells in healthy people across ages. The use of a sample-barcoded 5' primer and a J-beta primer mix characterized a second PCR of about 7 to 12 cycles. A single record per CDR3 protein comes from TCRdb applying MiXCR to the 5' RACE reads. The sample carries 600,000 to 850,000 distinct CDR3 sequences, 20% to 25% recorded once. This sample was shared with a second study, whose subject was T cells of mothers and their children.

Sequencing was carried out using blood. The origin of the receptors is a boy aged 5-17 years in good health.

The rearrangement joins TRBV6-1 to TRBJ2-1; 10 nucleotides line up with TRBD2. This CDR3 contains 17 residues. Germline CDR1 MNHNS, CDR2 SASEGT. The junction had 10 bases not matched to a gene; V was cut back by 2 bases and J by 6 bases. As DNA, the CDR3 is TGTGCCAGCAGTGAAATGAGGACTAGCGGTATACTCAATGAGCAGTTCTTC. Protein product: CASSEMRTSGILNEQFF.

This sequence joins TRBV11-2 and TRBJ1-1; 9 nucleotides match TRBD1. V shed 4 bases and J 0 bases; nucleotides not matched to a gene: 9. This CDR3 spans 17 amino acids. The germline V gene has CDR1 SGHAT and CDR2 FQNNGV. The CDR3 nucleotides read TGTGCCAGCAGCTACGGGACAGGGCGGGGAATGAACACTGAAGCTTTCTTT. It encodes CASSYGTGRGMNTEAFF.

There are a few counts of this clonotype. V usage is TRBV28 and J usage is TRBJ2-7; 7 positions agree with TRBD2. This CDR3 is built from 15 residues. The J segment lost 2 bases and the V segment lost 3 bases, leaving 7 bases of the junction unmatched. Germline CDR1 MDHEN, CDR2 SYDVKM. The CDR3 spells CASSFSPSGAYEQYF. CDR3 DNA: TGTGCCAGCAGTTTTTCCCCTAGCGGAGCCTACGAGCAGTACTTC.

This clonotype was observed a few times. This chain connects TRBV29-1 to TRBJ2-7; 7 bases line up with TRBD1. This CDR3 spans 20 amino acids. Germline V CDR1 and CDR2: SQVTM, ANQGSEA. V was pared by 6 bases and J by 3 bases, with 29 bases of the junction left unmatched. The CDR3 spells CSVASPVEGADVYAFYEQYF. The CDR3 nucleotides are TGCAGCGTCGCATCCCCCGTTGAGGGGGCGGACGTCTACGCCTTCTACGAGCAGTACTTC.

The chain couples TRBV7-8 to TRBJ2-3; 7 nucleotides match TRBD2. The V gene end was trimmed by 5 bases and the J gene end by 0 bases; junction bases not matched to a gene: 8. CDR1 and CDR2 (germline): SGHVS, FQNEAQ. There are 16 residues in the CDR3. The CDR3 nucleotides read TGTGCCAGCAGCGCCCTGCGGGGGTCTAGCACAGATACGCAGTATTTT. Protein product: CASSALRGSSTDTQYF.

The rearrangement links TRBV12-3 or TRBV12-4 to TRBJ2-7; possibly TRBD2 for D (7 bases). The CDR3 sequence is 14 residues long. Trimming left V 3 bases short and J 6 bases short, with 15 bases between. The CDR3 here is CASSFAGALGEQYF. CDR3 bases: TGTGCCAGCAGTTTTGCGGGGGCCCTAGGCGAGCAGTACTTC.

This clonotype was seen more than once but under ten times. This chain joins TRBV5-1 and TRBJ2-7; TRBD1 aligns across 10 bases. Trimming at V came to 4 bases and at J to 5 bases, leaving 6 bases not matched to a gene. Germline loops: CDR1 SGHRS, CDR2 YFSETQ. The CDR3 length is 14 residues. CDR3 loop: CASSLDRGVDEQYF. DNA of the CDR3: TGCGCCAGCAGCCTGGACAGGGGGGTTGACGAGCAGTACTTC.

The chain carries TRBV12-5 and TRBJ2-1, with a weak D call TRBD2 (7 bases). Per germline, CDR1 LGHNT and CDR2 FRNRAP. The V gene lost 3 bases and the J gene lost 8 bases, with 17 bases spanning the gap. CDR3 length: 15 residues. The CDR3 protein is CASGFRAGAQDEQFF. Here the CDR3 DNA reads TGTGCTAGTGGTTTCAGGGCGGGGGCCCAGGATGAGCAGTTCTTC.

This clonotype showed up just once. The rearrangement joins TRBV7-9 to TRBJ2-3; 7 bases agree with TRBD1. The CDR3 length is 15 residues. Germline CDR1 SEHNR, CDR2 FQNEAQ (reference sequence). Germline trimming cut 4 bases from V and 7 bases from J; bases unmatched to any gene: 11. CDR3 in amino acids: CASSSRGLSGYTQYF. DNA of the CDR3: TGTGCCAGCAGCTCCAGGGGGTTGTCGGGGTATACGCAGTATTTT.

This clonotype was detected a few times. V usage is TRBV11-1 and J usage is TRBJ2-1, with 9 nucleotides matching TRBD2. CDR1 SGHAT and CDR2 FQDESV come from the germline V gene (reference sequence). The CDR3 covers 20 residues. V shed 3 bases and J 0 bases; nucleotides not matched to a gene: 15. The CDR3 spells CASSFTSGLTPKPSYNEQFF. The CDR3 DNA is TGTGCCAGCAGCTTCACTAGCGGGCTGACACCAAAACCCTCCTACAATGAGCAGTTCTTC.

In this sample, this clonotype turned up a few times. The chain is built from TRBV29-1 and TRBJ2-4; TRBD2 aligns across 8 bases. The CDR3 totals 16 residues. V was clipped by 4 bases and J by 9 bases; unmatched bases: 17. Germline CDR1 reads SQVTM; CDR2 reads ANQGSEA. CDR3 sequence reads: CSVVPQWAGGSGIQYF. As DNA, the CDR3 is TGCAGCGTTGTGCCCCAATGGGCGGGAGGCAGTGGCATTCAGTACTTC.

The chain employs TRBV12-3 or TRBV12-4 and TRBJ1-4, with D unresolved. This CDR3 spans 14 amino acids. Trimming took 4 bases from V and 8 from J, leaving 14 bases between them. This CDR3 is CASSWAGSAEKLFF. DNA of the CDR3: TGTGCCAGCAGTTGGGCCGGGAGCGCCGAAAAACTGTTTTTT.

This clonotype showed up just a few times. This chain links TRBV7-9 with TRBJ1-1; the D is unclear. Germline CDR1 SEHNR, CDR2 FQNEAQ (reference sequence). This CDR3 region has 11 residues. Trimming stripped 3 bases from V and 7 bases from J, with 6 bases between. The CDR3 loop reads CASSFASEAFF. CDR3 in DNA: TGTGCCAGCAGCTTCGCCAGTGAAGCTTTCTTT.

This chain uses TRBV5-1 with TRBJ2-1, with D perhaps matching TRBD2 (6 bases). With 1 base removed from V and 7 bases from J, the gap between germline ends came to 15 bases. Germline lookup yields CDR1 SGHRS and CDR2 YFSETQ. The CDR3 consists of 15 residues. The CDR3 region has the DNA TGCGCCAGCAGCTTGAGACTAGGCCCTGGGAATGAGCAGTTCTTC. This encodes CASSLRLGPGNEQFF.

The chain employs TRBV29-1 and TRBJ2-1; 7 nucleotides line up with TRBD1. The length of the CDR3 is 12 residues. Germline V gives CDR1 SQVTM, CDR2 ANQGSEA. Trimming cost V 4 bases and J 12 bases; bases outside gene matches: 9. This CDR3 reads CSVASGQGVQFF. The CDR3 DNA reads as TGCAGCGTTGCCTCGGGGCAGGGGGTGCAGTTCTTC.

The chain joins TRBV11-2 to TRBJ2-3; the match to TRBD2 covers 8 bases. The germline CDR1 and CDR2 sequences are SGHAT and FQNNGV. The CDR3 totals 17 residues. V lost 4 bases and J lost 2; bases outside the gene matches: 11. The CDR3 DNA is TGTGCCAGCAGCTCGGGGGTAGCGGGGTATCACACAGATACGCAGTATTTT. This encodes CASSSGVAGYHTDTQYF.

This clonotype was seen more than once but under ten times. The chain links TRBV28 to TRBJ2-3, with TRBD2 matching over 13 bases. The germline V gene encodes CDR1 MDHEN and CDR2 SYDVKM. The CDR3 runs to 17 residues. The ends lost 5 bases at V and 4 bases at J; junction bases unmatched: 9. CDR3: CASSHRTSGSNADTQYF. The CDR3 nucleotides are TGTGCCAGCAGTCACCGGACTAGCGGGAGCAACGCAGATACGCAGTATTTT.

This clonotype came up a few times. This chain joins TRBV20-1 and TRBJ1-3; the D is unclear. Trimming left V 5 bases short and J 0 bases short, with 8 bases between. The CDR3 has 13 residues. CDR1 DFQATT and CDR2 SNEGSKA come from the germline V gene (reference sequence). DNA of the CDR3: TGCAGTGCTGCGGTCCCCTCTGGAAACACCATATATTTT. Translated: CSAAVPSGNTIYF.

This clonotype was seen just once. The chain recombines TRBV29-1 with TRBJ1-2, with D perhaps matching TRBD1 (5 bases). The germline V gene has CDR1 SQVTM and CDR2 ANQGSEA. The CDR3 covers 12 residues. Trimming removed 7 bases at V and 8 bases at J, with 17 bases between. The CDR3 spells CSARDEDKGYTF. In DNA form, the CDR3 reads TGCAGCGCCCGGGACGAAGATAAGGGCTACACCTTC.

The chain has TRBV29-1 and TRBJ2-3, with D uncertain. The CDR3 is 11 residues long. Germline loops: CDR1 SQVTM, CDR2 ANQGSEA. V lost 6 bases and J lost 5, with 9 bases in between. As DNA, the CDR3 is TGCAGCGTCGCGAGTTTAGATACGCAGTATTTT. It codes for CSVASLDTQYF.

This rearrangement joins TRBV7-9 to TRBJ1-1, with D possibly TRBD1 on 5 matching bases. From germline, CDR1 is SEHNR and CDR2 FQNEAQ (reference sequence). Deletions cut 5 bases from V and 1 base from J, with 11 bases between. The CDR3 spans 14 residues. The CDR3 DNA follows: TGTGCCAGCAGCGACCTCGACAGGAACACTGAAGCTTTCTTT. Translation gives CASSDLDRNTEAFF.